Each of the 7 T cell receptor beta chains below was sequenced from the same sample in a study of OX40 agonist ivuxolimab in advanced cancers. Using immunoSEQ multiplex PCR, the repertoire was profiled, and TCRdb retains in-frame clones only, with some absent. The table includes around 40,000 clones, 80% detected once. This material consisted of CD4+ or CD8+ T cells sorted from blood, taken in a trial of the OX40 agonist ivuxolimab. The receptor source for this set is an adult with an advanced solid tumor such as melanoma, head and neck, liver or kidney cancer.

Here the CDR3 reads CAWSPLKGRETQYF. CDR3 in DNA: TGTGCCTGGAGTCCCTTAAAGGGCCGGGAGACCCAGTACTTC. The chain carries TRBV30 and TRBJ2-5; no reliable D call. CDR3 size: 14 residues. Germline V CDR1 and CDR2: GTSNPN, SVGIG (reference sequence). V lost 2 bases to trimming and J lost 5 bases, with 15 bases between them.

This clone occurred a few times. The V gene is TRBV28, the J gene TRBJ1-2; D unresolved. V dropped 4 bases and J dropped 8 bases, with 26 bases sitting between them. CDR1 is MDHEN and CDR2 is SYDVKM in the germline V gene. This CDR3 region has 17 residues. The CDR3 DNA follows: TGTGCCAGCAGTTCAATTAGCTCCCCACCGGTGGTAGGCGGCTACACCTTC. It specifies CASSSISSPPVVGGYTF.

The chain is built from TRBV6-1 and TRBJ1-1; no reliable D call. Per the germline V gene, CDR1 is MNHNS and CDR2 is SASEGT. CDR3 length: 13 amino acids. V was shortened by 2 bases and J by 1 base, with 5 bases between the two germline ends. CDR3 loop: CASSELWNTEAFF. The CDR3 bases are TGTGCCAGCAGTGAACTATGGAACACTGAAGCTTTCTTT.

The chain uses TRBV6-5 and TRBJ1-1; a possible D gene is TRBD1 (5 bases). Germline V CDR1 and CDR2: MNHEY, SVGAGI. The CDR3 runs to 14 residues. Trimming took off 6 bases at V and 5 bases at J, with 16 bases between the two ends. CDR3 sequence reads: CASRGRGPPTEAFF. CDR3 bases: TGTGCCAGCAGGGGAAGGGGCCCCCCAACTGAAGCTTTCTTT.

The chain combines TRBV19 with TRBJ1-5; D is unresolved. Germline lookup yields CDR1 LNHDA and CDR2 SQIVND (reference sequence). CDR3 length equals 15 residues. V was cut by 2 bases and J by 7 bases, with 15 bases left in between. CDR3 DNA: TGTGCCAGTAGTATAAGGGCAGATATCGTCCAGCCCCAGCATTTT. Translating gives CASSIRADIVQPQHF.

V is TRBV19 and J is TRBJ2-6, with a weak D call TRBD1 (6 bases). Trimming stripped 4 bases from V and 0 bases from J, with 13 bases between. Germline V CDR1 and CDR2: LNHDA, SQIVND (reference sequence). This CDR3 is built from 17 residues. CDR3 in DNA: TGTGCCAGTAGTAGGGGGCCCCACTACTCTGGGGCCAACGTCCTGACTTTC. Translating gives CASSRGPHYSGANVLTF.

The chain is built from TRBV7-3 and TRBJ1-5; D is possibly TRBD1 (5 bases). CDR3 length: 15 amino acids. CDR1 is SGHTA and CDR2 is FQGTGA in the germline V gene. V dropped 7 bases and J dropped 2 bases, with 15 bases sitting between them. In nucleotides, the CDR3 is TGTGCCAGCACCTTCCGGGACGGTCGCAATCAGCCCCAGCATTTT. It codes for CASTFRDGRNQPQHF.